Below, 3 T cell receptor beta chains from the same sample are listed, as sequenced in a study of response to subunit inactivated influenza vaccine. One entry per CDR3 protein, called by TCRdb with MiXCR from the RT-PCR reads. The sample holds more than 150,000 distinct CDR3 sequences, around 8.8% seen once. The sequenced sample was non-naive T cells sorted from PBMCs, obtained on the day of vaccination. These receptors all come from a man aged 50 to 59 who received an inactivated influenza vaccine.

This clonotype has ten or more counts. The J gene is TRBJ2-7, the V gene TRBV7-2, with TRBD2 matching 8 bases. Per the germline V gene, CDR1 is SGHTA and CDR2 is FQGNSA. The CDR3 is 15 amino acids. The ends lost 1 base at V and 7 bases at J; junction bases unmatched: 9. CDR3: CASSLESRGAGEQYF. The CDR3 bases are TGTGCCAGCAGCTTAGAATCGCGGGGGGCGGGGGAGCAGTACTTC.

This clonotype has more than one count but fewer than ten. The gene calls are TRBV28 and TRBJ1-2; no clear D. Germline CDR1 and CDR2: MDHEN and SYDVKM. There are 14 residues in the CDR3. Trimming removed 6 bases at V and 0 bases at J, with 11 bases between. The CDR3 DNA is TGTGCCAGCAGCTGGGCAGGTTCTAACTATGGCTACACCTTC. Amino acids: CASSWAGSNYGYTF.

This rearrangement joins TRBV7-2 to TRBJ1-6; 10 bases line up with TRBD1. Germline CDR1 and CDR2: SGHTA and FQGNSA. Germline trimming cut 5 bases from V and 9 bases from J; bases unmatched to any gene: 10. This CDR3 has 16 residues. CDR3 in DNA: TGTGCCAGCAGCATAGTGTACGGGACAGGGGTTTCACCCCTCCACTTT. It encodes CASSIVYGTGVSPLHF. Full variable domain (rest looked up from reference TRBV7-2 and TRBJ1-6): GAGVSQSPSNKVTEKGKDVELRCDPISGHTALYWYRQSLGQGLEFLIYFQGNSAPDKSGLPSDRFSAERTGGSVSTLTIQRTQQEDSAVYLCASSIVYGTGVSPLHFGNGTRLTVT.